This T cell receptor beta chain was retrieved from a study of blood T cell repertoires in COVID-19 (dated by TCRdb to the early 2020s). Regarding the complete study: Samples from collaborators originated in the United States, Italy and Spain and spanned both the acute and convalescent phases of COVID-19. The prospective study material was composed of cDNA or gDNA derived from T cells, B-cell-depleted T cells, or PBMCs. The dataset comprised deeply sampled blood TCRbeta repertoires from subjects exposed to, actively infected with, or recovered from COVID-19. A freely available public database, intended as a resource for researchers studying the immune response to SARS-CoV-2, is where the repertoires were released. The samples were drawn from the first 160 participants of the ongoing ImmuneRACE study and from some 1,300 subjects provided by 6 global collaborators. A de-identified subject ID, COVID-19 status, age in years and sex were almost always included in the sample metadata. Where available, HLA class I and class II types were taken from metadata supplied by the sample provider and were not determined by assay-based typing. General findings and caveats noted by the study authors: Clinical and demographic metadata were provided uncurated, with the amount varying by source and participant.

Its CDR3 holds 15 amino acids, cysteine through phenylalanine. Only the CDR3 region is kept as DNA, spanning 45 bases read in frame from base 1. V and J are trimmed by 2 bases and 2 bases, and the gene matches miss 5 bases of the junction. Via the germline V gene (reference sequence), CDR1 is SGHNT and CDR2 YYREEE. As concerns this clone: It lacks a known antigen. One base away there is no much larger clone; base qualities are not given.

The immunoSEQ Assay, a bias-controlled multiplex PCR, was used to amplify TCRbeta CDR3 regions from genomic DNA. The authors' pipeline ran thus. The number of nucleated cells in each sample was estimated from the amplification of reference gene primers within the assay. To quantify the absolute abundance of each unique TCRbeta CDR3 rearrangement, sequence reads were collapsed and filtered. For each sample, productive Simpson clonality was calculated as the square root of Simpson's diversity index over productive rearrangements. As stored in TCRdb, this immuneACCESS dataset retains in-frame rearrangements with V and J assigned. A fraction of the clones does not appear; measured against another copy, unresolved V genes explain less than half of the discrepancy, and the remainder lacks a known reason. For V, J and clone size, that table is used; D and trimming come from the DNA. The sample contains 280,000 or so clones, 87% of them found a single time. 6% to 7% of the sample belongs to the ten largest clones.

Enrolling through a virtual design, the prospective study's participants ranged in age from roughly 18 to 100 years and lived across 24 United States geographic areas. To assign participants to cohorts, the prospective study relied on clinical history that participants themselves reported in a screening survey and a study questionnaire. Recovered participants in ImmuneRACE Cohort 3 were defined as having two consecutive negative NP/OP PCR tests, clearance from a healthcare professional, or resolution of symptoms. In the prospective study, mobile phlebotomists collected whole blood, serum and a nasopharyngeal or oropharyngeal swab from each participant. Prospective study participants could optionally give additional blood draws and questionnaires over a roughly 2-month period. Blood samples from the prospective study were shipped frozen or at room temperature prior to DNA extraction.

Here the chain combines TRBV5-4 and TRBJ2-3, with TRBD1 identical over 7 junction bases. This sequence originates from a woman aged 40 to 49 who had recovered from COVID-19. Material for sequencing was PBMCs or T cells enriched from blood (not recorded which). The nucleotide sequence reads as follows: TGTGCCAGCAGCTTAACGGGACAGCTCACAGATACGCAGTATTTT. It is translated as CASSLTGQLTDTQYF.